This T cell receptor beta chain comes out of a study of blood T cell repertoires in COVID-19. Libraries were prepared by immunoSEQ multiplex PCR; TCRdb keeps only in-frame clonotypes and omits some of them. The data hold about 180,000 clones, with about 86% observed a single time. There are 15 residues in the CDR3. CDR1 and CDR2 from the germline V gene are MDHEN and SYDVKM. Trimming removed 4 bases from V and 3 bases from J; junction bases left unmatched: 6. The TCR sequence derives from a woman between 70 and 85 years old with COVID-19, enrolled during active disease. Sequencing was performed on peripheral blood. The chain uses TRBV28 and TRBJ2-7; 10 bases agree with TRBD1. CDR3 residues: CASSSGWTGGYEQYF. The CDR3 DNA follows: TGTGCCAGCAGTTCTGGTTGGACAGGGGGCTACGAGCAGTACTTC. Complete variable domain (other parts from reference TRBV28 and TRBJ2-7): DVKVTQSSRYLVKRTGEKVFLECVQDMDHENMFWYRQDPGLGLRLIYFSYDVKMKEKGDIPEGYSVSREKKERFSLILESASTNQTSMYLCASSSGWTGGYEQYFGPGTRLTVT.